Listed below are T cell receptor beta chains from one sample, sequenced in a study of vaccination and CD4 T cells after COVID-19. The antigens of these receptors remain unknown. MiXCR, run by TCRdb on the PCR reads, gives a single entry per CDR3 protein. Of approximately 12,000 distinct CDR3 sequences listed, approximately 50% are singletons. The sequenced sample was CD4+ T cells from blood, cultured in vitro. The receptors come from a human donor who had recovered from COVID-19. CDR3s include the opening cysteine and the closing phenylalanine or tryptophan. D genes are given only for firm matches. Size is stated for part of the rows, as once, few or many counts, or as a class when the clone is expanded.

TRBJ2-2,TRBV28,-,-,TGTGCCAGTGTAAACAGGGTAGCCGGGGAGCTGTTTTTT,CASVNRVAGELFF
TRBJ1-1,TRBV7-9,-,-,TGTGCCAGCATCACCCTTGCGGGGACTGAAGCTTTCTTT,CASITLAGTEAFF
TRBJ1-1,TRBV12-3/TRBV12-4,-,-,TGTGCCAGCAGCTCTAAACCAACAGGGAGGAGGGACACTGAAGCTTTCTTT,CASSSKPTGRRDTEAFF
TRBJ2-5,TRBV6-1,TRBD1,few,TGTGCCAGCAAGGGACAGGGGAGGGAGACCCAGTACTTC,CASKGQGRETQYF
TRBJ2-7,TRBV7-2,TRBD2,few,TGTGCCAGCAGCGCAGCGACTAGCGGGAGCTACGAGCAGTACTTC,CASSAATSGSYEQYF
TRBJ2-7,TRBV7-2,-,-,TGTGCCAGCAGCTTAGGGACTACAACGTACGAGCAGTACTTC,CASSLGTTTYEQYF
TRBJ2-7,TRBV6-2/TRBV6-3,-,-,TGTGCCAGCAGTAACCCAGCAAGTCGTAGGGAGCAGTACTTC,CASSNPASRREQYF
TRBJ2-5,TRBV28,TRBD2,-,TGTGCCACCCGGGCGGGGCTAGCGGGAAGAGAGACCCAGTACTTC,CATRAGLAGRETQYF
TRBJ1-1,TRBV30,-,-,TGTGCCTGGAAACAAGGGAGATCTGAAGAAGCTTTCTTT,CAWKQGRSEEAFF
TRBJ1-2,TRBV20-1,-,few,TGCAGTGCTAGTCGGGGAGGCTACACCTTC,CSASRGGYTF
TRBJ1-5,TRBV7-8,-,-,TGTGCCAGCAGCTTAGTACAGGGTGGTCAGCCCCAGCATTTT,CASSLVQGGQPQHF
TRBJ2-1,TRBV2,TRBD1,-,TGTGCCAGCAGCGACAGGGGACGCGGTAATGAGCAGTTCTTC,CASSDRGRGNEQFF
TRBJ2-3,TRBV6-5,-,-,TGTGCCAGCAGTTTCTTCGGGGAGAACACAGATACGCAGTATTTT,CASSFFGENTDTQYF
TRBJ1-6,TRBV7-6,-,-,TGTGCCAGCAGCTTGGGCGAGTTCCGCAATTCACCCCTCCACTTT,CASSLGEFRNSPLHF
TRBJ1-2,TRBV7-3,-,-,TGTGCCAGCAGTCCAGGGACGGCTAACTATGGCTACACCTTC,CASSPGTANYGYTF
TRBJ2-7,TRBV5-1,TRBD2,-,TGCGCCAGCAGCTTGGACGCGGGAGCCGTCTACGAGCAGTACTTC,CASSLDAGAVYEQYF
TRBJ2-4,TRBV6-1,-,-,TGTGCCAGCAGTGACAGGGGGAGGAAAAACATTCAGTACTTC,CASSDRGRKNIQYF
TRBJ2-2,TRBV6-1,-,-,TGTGCCAGCAGCCGGGACACCGGGGAGCTGTTTTTT,CASSRDTGELFF
TRBJ2-1,TRBV20-1,TRBD2,-,TGCAGTGCTAACTCTCTAGCGGGACCTGAGCAGTTCTTC,CSANSLAGPEQFF
TRBJ2-5,TRBV7-2,-,once,TGTGCCAGCAGGCCGGGTAGTGGCGAGACCCAGTACTTC,CASRPGSGETQYF
TRBJ2-7,TRBV28,TRBD1,-,TGTGCCAGCAGCCAAAGGGACAGGGTTTACGAGCAGTACTTC,CASSQRDRVYEQYF
TRBJ1-1,TRBV5-1,TRBD1,-,TGCGCCAGCCTGGGACAGGGGGGAACTGAAGCTTTCTTT,CASLGQGGTEAFF
TRBJ1-5,TRBV28,-,-,TGTGCCAGCAGTTTTTGGGGGGGGAATCAGCCCCAGCATTTT,CASSFWGGNQPQHF
TRBJ2-7,TRBV20-1,TRBD1,-,TGCAGCGTTACGACAGGGTCCTCCTACGAGCAGTACTTC,CSVTTGSSYEQYF
TRBJ2-7,TRBV6-1,-,once,TGTGCCAGCAGTGAAGTTGTGGGAGGTAACGAGCAGTACTTC,CASSEVVGGNEQYF
TRBJ2-5,TRBV19,TRBD1,-,TGTGCCAGTAGCAAACCCTCAGGGGGCGGAAAGGAGACCCAGTACTTC,CASSKPSGGGKETQYF
TRBJ1-6,TRBV5-4,-,few,TGTGCCAGCAGCTCTAGACAGGATGATTCACCCCTCCACTTT,CASSSRQDDSPLHF
TRBJ2-7,TRBV7-9,-,few,TGTGCCAGCAGCAAGGAAACCTACGAGCAGTACTTC,CASSKETYEQYF
TRBJ1-1,TRBV20-1,-,few,TGCAGTGCTAGAACCATCGCTGAAGCTTTCTTT,CSARTIAEAFF
TRBJ1-5,TRBV28,-,-,TGTGCCAGCAGCCGCATCTTAGGGGGTTTCAATCAGCCCCAGCATTTT,CASSRILGGFNQPQHF
TRBJ2-3,TRBV5-4,-,few,TGTGCCAGCAGCTTGGCTGGAGCCCCGGATACGCAGTATTTT,CASSLAGAPDTQYF
TRBJ2-7,TRBV27,-,few,TGTGCCAGCAGCCAATCCCGACTAGCAGGGGCCTACGAGCAGTACTTC,CASSQSRLAGAYEQYF
TRBJ2-1,TRBV19,-,-,TGTGCCAGTAGTACCTATATGACAGGAGGCTCCTACAATGAGCAGTTCTTC,CASSTYMTGGSYNEQFF
TRBJ2-7,TRBV30,-,-,TGTGCCTGGAGTCGTCCTCAAGGGGATAGCTCCTACGAGCAGTACTTC,CAWSRPQGDSSYEQYF
TRBJ2-7,TRBV4-2,-,few,TGTGCCAGCAGCCAAGAGGGGTGGGGACACCTCTACGAGCAGTACTTC,CASSQEGWGHLYEQYF
TRBJ2-5,TRBV7-2,-,-,TGTGCCAGCAGCTCCCAAGAGACCCAGTACTTC,CASSSQETQYF
TRBJ1-3,TRBV30,-,few,TGTGCCGGGGAACGGAACACCATATATTTT,CAGERNTIYF
TRBJ2-2,TRBV20-1,-,-,TGCAGTGCTAGCGTATCTGGGGGTGAGGACACCGGGGAGCTGTTTTTT,CSASVSGGEDTGELFF
TRBJ1-2,TRBV9,-,once,TGTGCCAGCAGCTCCCGCCGCGGGGACCTGGGTGGCTACACCTTC,CASSSRRGDLGGYTF